What follows are 23 T cell receptor beta chains derived from one specimen sequenced in a study of T cell responses to AZD1222 COVID-19 vaccine (dated by TCRdb to the early 2020s). The sample's time point label is to be understood as: about 28 days (+/-7) after the second vaccine dose. Library preparation was by the immunoSEQ multiplex PCR assay. As stored in TCRdb, this immuneACCESS dataset retains in-frame rearrangements with V and J assigned. A fraction of the clones does not appear; measured against another copy, unresolved V genes explain less than half of the discrepancy, and the remainder lacks a known reason. The table for this sample lists more than 90,000 clones; approximately 88% of them were counted only once. 12% to 15% of the sample belongs to the ten largest clones. The sample in question was peripheral blood, obtained 28 days after the second AZD1222 dose. The origin of the receptors is an adult who received the AZD1222 COVID-19 vaccine.

This chain connects TRBV29-1 to TRBJ1-2; no clear D gene. Germline CDR1 is SQVTM and CDR2 is ANQGSEA. With 4 bases removed from V and 0 bases from J, the gap between germline ends came to 21 bases. The CDR3 runs 17 residues. CDR3 nucleotides: TGCAGCGTTGGGAGTGGGAGGGCACTACAATCTAACTATGGCTACACCTTC. This translates into CSVGSGRALQSNYGYTF.

This chain links TRBV2 with TRBJ1-1; TRBD1 is a possible D gene (5 bases). Germline CDR1 reads SNHLY; CDR2 reads FYNNEI. This CDR3 region has 15 residues. Trimming shortened V by 2 bases and J by 4 bases, and 14 bases separated the two germline ends. The CDR3 nucleotides are TGTGCCAGCAGTGAAAACAGTGGGGGTGGCACTGAAGCTTTCTTT. As protein: CASSENSGGGTEAFF.

The table lists this clone with a count of one. The chain employs TRBV11-3 and TRBJ2-3; tentative D call: TRBD1 (5 bases). Germline assignment: CDR1 SGHNT and CDR2 YENEEA. CDR3 length: 15 residues. Trimming took off 1 base at V and 4 bases at J, with 12 bases between the two ends. The CDR3 reads CASSLGGTSPDTQYF. The CDR3 region has the DNA TGTGCCAGCAGCTTAGGGGGCACCTCACCAGATACGCAGTATTTT.

The chain has TRBV2 and TRBJ1-1; D possibly corresponds to TRBD1 (5 bases). V shed 2 bases and J shed 6 bases, with 13 bases lying between them. CDR3 length: 14 residues. Germline CDR1 SNHLY, CDR2 FYNNEI. CDR3: CASSELGVSSEAFF. In nucleotides, the CDR3 is TGTGCCAGCAGTGAATTGGGGGTTTCATCTGAAGCTTTCTTT.

This chain links TRBV4-3 with TRBJ1-2; tentative D call: TRBD1 (5 bases). Germline-derived CDR1 and CDR2 are LGHNA and YSLEER. V was cut by 3 bases and J by 5 bases, with 16 bases left in between. The length of the CDR3 is 15 residues. Here the CDR3 reads CASSQGSGSYYGYTF. The DNA of the CDR3 is TGCGCCAGCAGCCAGGGGTCAGGGTCCTATTATGGCTACACCTTC.

This rearrangement joins TRBV27 to TRBJ2-3; 7 nucleotides match TRBD1. Trimming took 3 bases from V and 1 from J; bases not matched to a gene: 4. The CDR3 sequence is 15 residues long. Germline-derived CDR1 and CDR2 are MNHEY and SMNVEV (reference sequence). CDR3 in amino acids: CASSLAGTGTDTQYF. CDR3 nucleotides: TGTGCCAGCAGTTTGGCCGGGACAGGCACAGATACGCAGTATTTT.

This rearrangement joins TRBV28 to TRBJ1-1; D ambiguous. CDR1 and CDR2 from the germline V gene are MDHEN and SYDVKM. The V end was cut by 1 base, the J end by 8 bases, with 5 bases between. The CDR3 spans 11 residues. CDR3 residues: CASSLYSEAFF. The CDR3, as DNA: TGTGCCAGCAGTTTATATTCCGAAGCTTTCTTT. Complete variable domain (other parts from reference TRBV28 and TRBJ1-1): DVKVTQSSRYLVKRTGEKVFLECVQDMDHENMFWYRQDPGLGLRLIYFSYDVKMKEKGDIPEGYSVSREKKERFSLILESASTNQTSMYLCASSLYSEAFFGQGTRLTVV.

This chain connects TRBV29-1 to TRBJ1-1; TRBD1 is a possible D gene (5 bases). Germline V gives CDR1 SQVTM, CDR2 ANQGSEA. The CDR3 is 13 residues long. With 6 bases removed from V and 6 bases from J, the gap between germline ends came to 17 bases. CDR3 nucleotide sequence: TGCAGCGTACCGGGACGTCCCAAAGCTGAAGCTTTCTTT. Translated, it gives CSVPGRPKAEAFF.

The genes are TRBV27 and TRBJ1-5; D may be TRBD1 (5 bases). The V end was cut by 5 bases, the J end by 3 bases, with 17 bases between. The CDR3 totals 16 residues. Germline assignment: CDR1 MNHEY and CDR2 SMNVEV (reference sequence). CDR3 region: CASSPLGGAPNQPQHF. As DNA, the CDR3 is TGTGCCAGCAGTCCCCTGGGAGGGGCCCCCAATCAGCCCCAGCATTTT.

The rearrangement uses TRBV5-5 and TRBJ2-5, with 8 bases fitting TRBD2. The CDR3 is made up of 15 amino acids. Germline lookup yields CDR1 SGHKS and CDR2 YYEKEE (reference sequence). Trimming cost V 4 bases and J 3 bases; bases outside gene matches: 8. CDR3 protein: CASSPEGRGEETQYF. CDR3 nucleotides: TGTGCCAGCAGCCCGGAGGGGCGGGGGGAAGAGACCCAGTACTTC.

The rearrangement links TRBV14 to TRBJ1-1; the D gene is possibly TRBD1 (5 bases). V lost 1 base and J lost 1, with 10 bases in between. The germline V gene has CDR1 SGHDN and CDR2 FVKESK. The CDR3 runs to 15 residues. Here the CDR3 DNA reads TGTGCCAGCAGCCAAGTACGGGGGGAGAACACTGAAGCTTTCTTT. Its protein is CASSQVRGENTEAFF.

The chain joins TRBV5-1 to TRBJ1-4; TRBD1 might be the D (5 bases). The CDR3 is made up of 14 amino acids. Per germline, CDR1 SGHRS and CDR2 YFSETQ. V was clipped by 0 bases and J by 4 bases, with 7 bases between them. In nucleotides, the CDR3 is TGCGCCAGCAGCTTGGGTGACAGTAATGAAAAACTGTTTTTT. Protein sequence: CASSLGDSNEKLFF.

This clone was counted between two and nine times. This chain joins TRBV6-6 and TRBJ2-2; no reliable D call. Trimming removed 7 bases from V and 4 bases from J, with 10 bases in between. The CDR3 runs to 13 residues. CDR1 is MNHNY, CDR2 SVGAGI, per germline (reference sequence). The CDR3 sequence is CASILPRTGELFF. The CDR3 bases are TGTGCCAGCATCCTTCCTCGCACCGGGGAGCTGTTTTTT.

The chain recombines TRBV2 with TRBJ2-5; D remains unclear. Trimming shortened V by 2 bases and J by 7 bases, and 8 bases separated the two germline ends. The CDR3 sequence is 12 residues long. Germline assignment: CDR1 SNHLY and CDR2 FYNNEI. CDR3 nucleotides: TGTGCCAGCAGTGAACGTTGGGCGACCCAGTACTTC. Its translation is CASSERWATQYF. Full variable domain (rest looked up from reference TRBV2 and TRBJ2-5): EPEVTQTPSHQVTQMGQEVILRCVPISNHLYFYWYRQILGQKVEFLVSFYNNEISEKSEIFDDQFSVERPDGSNFTLKIRSTKLEDSAMYFCASSERWATQYFGPGTRLLVL.

The chain links TRBV6-4 to TRBJ1-1; 9 positions agree with TRBD1. In germline, CDR1 is MRHNA, CDR2 SNTAGT. J was trimmed by 5 bases and V by 6 bases; bases with no gene match: 4. The CDR3 is made up of 13 amino acids. CDR3 residues: CASSRTGETEAFF. Written as DNA, the CDR3 is TGTGCCAGCAGCCGGACAGGGGAAACTGAAGCTTTCTTT.

This rearrangement joins TRBV3-1 (or the pseudogene TRBV3-2) to TRBJ2-7; D is uncertain. The CDR3 is 16 amino acids. V gave up 1 base and J gave up 0 bases, with 13 bases separating them. CDR1 LGHDT and CDR2 YNNKEL come from the germline V gene (reference sequence). This CDR3 is CASSQVQPAGSYEQYF. CDR3 DNA sequence: TGTGCCAGCAGCCAAGTTCAGCCCGCAGGCTCCTACGAGCAGTACTTC.

This chain uses TRBV5-1 with TRBJ1-1, with unresolved D. CDR1 is SGHRS and CDR2 is YFSETQ in the germline V gene. Deletions cut 7 bases from V and 4 bases from J, with 20 bases between. This CDR3 is built from 15 residues. CDR3 bases: TGCGCCAGCCGCAGGTCTTTAGGGCTGAGCACTGAAGCTTTCTTT. Its protein is CASRRSLGLSTEAFF.

A few counts support this clone. V is TRBV24-1 and J is TRBJ2-2; D gene ambiguous. Germline lookup yields CDR1 KGHDR and CDR2 SFDVKD. This CDR3 contains 13 residues. V was trimmed by 4 bases and J by 4 bases, leaving 6 bases between them. In DNA, the CDR3 is TGTGCCACCAGTGAAAGATCCACCGGGGAGCTGTTTTTT. It yields the protein CATSERSTGELFF.

To note about this clone: Its ends do not fully match the called genes, so a read error is possible. The chain combines TRBV29-1 with TRBJ1-2, with D perhaps matching TRBD1 (5 bases). The CDR3 totals 12 residues. The germline gives CDR1 SQVTM, CDR2 ANQGSEA. CDR3 sequence reads: CSVKDSSYGYTF. The CDR3 region has the DNA TGCAGCGTTAAAGACAGTAGTTATGGCTACACCTTC.

V and J are TRBV11-2 and TRBJ1-4; D is perhaps TRBD1 (6 bases). The CDR3 has 15 amino acids. Between the trimmed V and J ends, which lost 5 bases and 5 bases, there was a span of 15 bases. Germline CDR1 is SGHAT and CDR2 is FQNNGV. CDR3 in DNA: TGTGCCAGCAGCCTTTATGGGCAGGGGAATGAAAAACTGTTTTTT. It specifies CASSLYGQGNEKLFF.

The chain recombines TRBV6-5 with TRBJ1-1; D remains unclear. The germline V gene has CDR1 MNHEY and CDR2 SVGAGI. V was trimmed by 6 bases and J by 7 bases, leaving 18 bases between them. This CDR3 spans 14 amino acids. Here the CDR3 DNA reads TGTGCCAGCAGACCCGTCTCGGGTGTAGGTGAAGCTTTCTTT. Amino acids: CASRPVSGVGEAFF.

This chain connects TRBV5-1 to TRBJ1-2, with a tentative D call TRBD1 (5 bases). The germline V and J ends were trimmed by 0 bases and 7 bases, with 16 bases remaining between them. CDR3 length: 15 amino acids. CDR1 is SGHRS and CDR2 is YFSETQ in the germline V gene. The CDR3 loop reads CASSLVGQGRAGYTF. The CDR3 DNA is TGCGCCAGCAGCTTGGTTGGACAAGGCAGGGCTGGCTACACCTTC.

J is TRBJ2-1 and V is TRBV12-3 or TRBV12-4; 7 nucleotides align to TRBD2. CDR3 length equals 12 residues. Trimming at V came to 5 bases and at J to 9 bases, leaving 4 bases not matched to a gene. CDR3 sequence (DNA): TGTGCCAGCAGTCGAACTAGCGCTGAGCAGTTCTTC. It specifies CASSRTSAEQFF.